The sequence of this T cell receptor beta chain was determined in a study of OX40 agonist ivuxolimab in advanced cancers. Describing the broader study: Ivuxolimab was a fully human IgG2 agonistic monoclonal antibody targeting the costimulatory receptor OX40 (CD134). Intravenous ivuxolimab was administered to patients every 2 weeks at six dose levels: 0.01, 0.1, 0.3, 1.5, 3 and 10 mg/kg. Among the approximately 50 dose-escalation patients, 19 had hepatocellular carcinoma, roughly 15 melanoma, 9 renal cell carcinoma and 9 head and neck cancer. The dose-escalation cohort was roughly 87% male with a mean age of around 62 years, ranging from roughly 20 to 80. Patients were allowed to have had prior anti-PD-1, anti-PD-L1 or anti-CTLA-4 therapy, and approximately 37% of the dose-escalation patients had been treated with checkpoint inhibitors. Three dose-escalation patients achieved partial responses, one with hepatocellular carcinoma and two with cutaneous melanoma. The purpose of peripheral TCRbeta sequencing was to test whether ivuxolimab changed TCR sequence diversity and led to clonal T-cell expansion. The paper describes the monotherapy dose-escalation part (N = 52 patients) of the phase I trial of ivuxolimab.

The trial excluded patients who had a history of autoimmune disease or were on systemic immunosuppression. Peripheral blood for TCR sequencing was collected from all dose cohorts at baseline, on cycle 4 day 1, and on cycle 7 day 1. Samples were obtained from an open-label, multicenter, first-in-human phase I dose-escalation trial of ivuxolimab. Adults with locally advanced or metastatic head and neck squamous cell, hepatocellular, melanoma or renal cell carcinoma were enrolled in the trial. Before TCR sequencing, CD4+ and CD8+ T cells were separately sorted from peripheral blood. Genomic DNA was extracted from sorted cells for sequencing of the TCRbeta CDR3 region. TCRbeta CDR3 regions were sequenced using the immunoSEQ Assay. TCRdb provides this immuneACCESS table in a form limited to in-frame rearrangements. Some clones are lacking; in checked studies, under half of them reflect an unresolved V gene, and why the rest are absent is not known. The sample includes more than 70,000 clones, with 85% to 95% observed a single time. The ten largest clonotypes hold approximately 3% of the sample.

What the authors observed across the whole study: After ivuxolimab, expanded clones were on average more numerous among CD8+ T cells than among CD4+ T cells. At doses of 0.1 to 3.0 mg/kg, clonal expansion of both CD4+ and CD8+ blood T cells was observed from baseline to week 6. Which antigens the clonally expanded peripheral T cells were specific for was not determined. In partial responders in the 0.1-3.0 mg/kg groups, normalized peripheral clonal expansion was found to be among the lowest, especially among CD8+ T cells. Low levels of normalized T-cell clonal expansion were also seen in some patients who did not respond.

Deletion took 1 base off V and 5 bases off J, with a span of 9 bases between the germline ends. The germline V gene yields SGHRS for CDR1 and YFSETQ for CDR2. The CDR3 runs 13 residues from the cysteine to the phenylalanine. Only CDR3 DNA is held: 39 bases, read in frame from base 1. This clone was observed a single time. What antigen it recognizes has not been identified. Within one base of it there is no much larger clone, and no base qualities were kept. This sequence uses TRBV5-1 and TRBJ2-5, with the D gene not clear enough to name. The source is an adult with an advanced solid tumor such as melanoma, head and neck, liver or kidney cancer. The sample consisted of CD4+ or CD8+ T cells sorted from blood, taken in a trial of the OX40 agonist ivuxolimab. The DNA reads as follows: TGCGCCAGCAGCTTGAAGGCTGGGGAGACCCAGTACTTC. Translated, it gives CASSLKAGETQYF.